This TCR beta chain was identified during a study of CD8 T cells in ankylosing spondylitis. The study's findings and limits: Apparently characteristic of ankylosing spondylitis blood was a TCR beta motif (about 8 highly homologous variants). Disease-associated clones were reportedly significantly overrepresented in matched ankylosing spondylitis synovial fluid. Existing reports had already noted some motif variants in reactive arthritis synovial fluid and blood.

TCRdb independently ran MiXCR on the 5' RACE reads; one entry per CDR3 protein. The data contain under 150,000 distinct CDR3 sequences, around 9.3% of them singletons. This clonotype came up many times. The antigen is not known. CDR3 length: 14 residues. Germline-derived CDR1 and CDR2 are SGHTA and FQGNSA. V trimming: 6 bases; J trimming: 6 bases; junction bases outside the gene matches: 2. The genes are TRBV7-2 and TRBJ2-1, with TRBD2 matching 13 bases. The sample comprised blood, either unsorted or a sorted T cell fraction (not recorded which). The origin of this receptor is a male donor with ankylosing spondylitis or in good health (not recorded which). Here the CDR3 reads CASRTSGRRNEQFF. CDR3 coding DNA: TGTGCCAGCAGGACTAGCGGGAGGCGCAATGAGCAGTTCTTC.